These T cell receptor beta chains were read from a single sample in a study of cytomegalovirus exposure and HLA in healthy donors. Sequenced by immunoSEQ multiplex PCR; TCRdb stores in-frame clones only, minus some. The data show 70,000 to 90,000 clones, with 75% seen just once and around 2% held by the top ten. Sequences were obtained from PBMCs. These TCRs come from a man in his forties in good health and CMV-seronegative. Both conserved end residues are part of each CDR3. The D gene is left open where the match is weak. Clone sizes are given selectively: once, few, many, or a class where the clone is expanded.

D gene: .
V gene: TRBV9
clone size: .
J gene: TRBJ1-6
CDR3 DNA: TGTGCCAGCAGCGTTAGCTACGGTCCTGGGTCACCCCTCCACTTT
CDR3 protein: CASSVSYGPGSPLHF

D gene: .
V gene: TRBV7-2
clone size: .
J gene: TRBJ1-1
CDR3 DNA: TGTGCCAGCAGCTTTATGACAGATACTGAAGCTTTCTTT
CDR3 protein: CASSFMTDTEAFF

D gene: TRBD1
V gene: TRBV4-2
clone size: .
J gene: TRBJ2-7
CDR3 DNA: TGTGCCAGCAGCCAAGATCAGAGACAGGGTATTTTCGCGGAGAGGTCATACGAGCAGTACTTC
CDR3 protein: CASSQDQRQGIFAERSYEQYF

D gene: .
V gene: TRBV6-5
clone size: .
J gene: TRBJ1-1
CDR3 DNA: TGTGCCAGCAGTTACGAACAGGGCGAAGCTTTCTTT
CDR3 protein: CASSYEQGEAFF

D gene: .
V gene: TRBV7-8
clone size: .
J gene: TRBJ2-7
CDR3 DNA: TGTGCCAGCAGCTTAGACGGGAGTGGCGAGCAGTACTTC
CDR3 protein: CASSLDGSGEQYF

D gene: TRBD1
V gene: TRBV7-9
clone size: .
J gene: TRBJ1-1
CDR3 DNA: TGTGCCTTAGACAGGGGGCCGGCTGAAGCTTTCTTT
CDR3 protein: CALDRGPAEAFF

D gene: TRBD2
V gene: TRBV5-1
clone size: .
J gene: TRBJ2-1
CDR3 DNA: TGCGCCAGCAGCTTGGTCGCTAGCGGATCCTACAATGAGCAGTTCTTC
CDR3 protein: CASSLVASGSYNEQFF

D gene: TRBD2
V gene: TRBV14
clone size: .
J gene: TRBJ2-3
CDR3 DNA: TGTGCCAGCAGCCAAACGGGACTAGCGGGACAACAAGATACGCAGTATTTT
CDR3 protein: CASSQTGLAGQQDTQYF

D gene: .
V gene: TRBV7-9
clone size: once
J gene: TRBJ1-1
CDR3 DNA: TGTGCCAGCAGCTTAGGAGCGGGGACTGAAGCTTTCTTT
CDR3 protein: CASSLGAGTEAFF

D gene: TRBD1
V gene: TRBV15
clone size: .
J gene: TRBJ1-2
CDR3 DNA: TGTGCCACCAGCTTCCTATACAGGGGTTTCTTCACCTTC
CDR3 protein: CATSFLYRGFFTF

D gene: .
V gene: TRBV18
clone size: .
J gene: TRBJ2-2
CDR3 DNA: TGTGCCAGCTCACCAGGGAGAGGGTACGCCGGGGAGCTGTTTTTT
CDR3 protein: CASSPGRGYAGELFF

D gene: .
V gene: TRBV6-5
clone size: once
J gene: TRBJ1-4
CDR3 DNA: TGTGCCAGCGGCGTTGGGGCGTTAGGGGAAAAACTGTTTTTT
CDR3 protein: CASGVGALGEKLFF

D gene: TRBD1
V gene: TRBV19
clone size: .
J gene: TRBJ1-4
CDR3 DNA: TGTGCCAGTAGTGCACGACAGGGCGCGCAGGGTGAAAAACTGTTTTTT
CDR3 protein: CASSARQGAQGEKLFF

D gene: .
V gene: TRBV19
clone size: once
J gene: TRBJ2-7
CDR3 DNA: TGTGCCAGTAGTATTTCGGGGGACGGAGGGTACGAGCAGTACTTC
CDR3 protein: CASSISGDGGYEQYF

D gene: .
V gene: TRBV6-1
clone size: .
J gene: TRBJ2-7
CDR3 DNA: TGTGCCAGCAGATATACTATCTACTCCTACGAGCAGTACTTC
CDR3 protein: CASRYTIYSYEQYF

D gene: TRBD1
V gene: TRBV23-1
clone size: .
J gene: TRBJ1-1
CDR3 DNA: TGCGCCAGCAGTCAACACCTGACAGGGAAGAGTGAAGCTTTCTTT
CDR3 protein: CASSQHLTGKSEAFF

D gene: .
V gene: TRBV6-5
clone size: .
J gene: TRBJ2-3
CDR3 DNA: TGTGCCAGCAGTTACTCGAACACCCTTGGCGGAGATACGCAGTATTTT
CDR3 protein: CASSYSNTLGGDTQYF

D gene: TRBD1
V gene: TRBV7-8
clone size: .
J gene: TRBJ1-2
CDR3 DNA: TGTGCCAGCAGCTTCGAGGGACAGAGCTATGGCTACACCTTC
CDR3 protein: CASSFEGQSYGYTF

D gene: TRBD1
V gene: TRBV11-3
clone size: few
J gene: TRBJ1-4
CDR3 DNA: TGTGCCAGCAGCTTAGGAGGACAGGGTTATGAAAAACTGTTTTTT
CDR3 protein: CASSLGGQGYEKLFF

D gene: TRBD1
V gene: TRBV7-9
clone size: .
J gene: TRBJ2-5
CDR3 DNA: TGTGCCAGCAGCTGGGGACAGGGATTTGAGACCCAGTACTTC
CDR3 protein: CASSWGQGFETQYF

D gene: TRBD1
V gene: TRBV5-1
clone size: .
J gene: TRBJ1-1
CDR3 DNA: TGCGCCAGCAGCTTCCAGGCAGGGGGAAACACTGAAGCTTTCTTT
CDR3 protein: CASSFQAGGNTEAFF

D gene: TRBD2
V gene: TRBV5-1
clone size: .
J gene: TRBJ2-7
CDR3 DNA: TGCGCCAGCAGCTTCGGGACGGGGGGCTACGAGCAGTACTTC
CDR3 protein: CASSFGTGGYEQYF

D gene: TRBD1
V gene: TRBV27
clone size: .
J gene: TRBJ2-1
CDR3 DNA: TGTGCCAGCAGTCCCGGACAGGGAGGTAATGAGCAGTTCTTC
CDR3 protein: CASSPGQGGNEQFF

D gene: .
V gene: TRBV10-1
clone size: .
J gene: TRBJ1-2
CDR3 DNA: TGCGCCACCTCGATGGACAGATACTATGGCTACACCTTC
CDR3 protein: CATSMDRYYGYTF

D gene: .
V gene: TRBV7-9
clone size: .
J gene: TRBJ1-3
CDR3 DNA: TGTGCCAGCAGCCTCCCGGAGCGGGAAAGAAGTTCTGGAAACACCATATATTTT
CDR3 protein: CASSLPERERSSGNTIYF

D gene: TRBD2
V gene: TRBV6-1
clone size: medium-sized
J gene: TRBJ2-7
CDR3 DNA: TGTGCCAGCAGTGATGGGGCTAGCGGGAGTAAACAGTACTTC
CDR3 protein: CASSDGASGSKQYF

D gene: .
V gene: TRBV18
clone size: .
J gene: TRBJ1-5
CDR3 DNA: TGTGCCAGCTCACCAGGTGGAGATCCCAATCAGCCCCAGCATTTT
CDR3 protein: CASSPGGDPNQPQHF

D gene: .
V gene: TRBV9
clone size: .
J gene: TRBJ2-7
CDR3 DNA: TGTGCCAGCAGCGACGGTCCGAGCCGCTACGAGCAGTACTTC
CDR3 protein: CASSDGPSRYEQYF

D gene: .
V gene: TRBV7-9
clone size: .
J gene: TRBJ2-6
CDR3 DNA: TGTGCCAGCAGCTTAGAGACAGGTGCTGGGGCCAACGTCCTGACTTTC
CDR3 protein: CASSLETGAGANVLTF

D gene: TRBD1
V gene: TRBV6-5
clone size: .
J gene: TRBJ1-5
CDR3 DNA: TGTGCCAGCAAGGGGGACAGAAATCAGCCCCAGCATTTT
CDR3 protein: CASKGDRNQPQHF

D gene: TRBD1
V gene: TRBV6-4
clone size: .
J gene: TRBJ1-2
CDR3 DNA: TGTGCCAGCAGTCGCGGACAGGGGACGGGCTACACCTTC
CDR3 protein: CASSRGQGTGYTF

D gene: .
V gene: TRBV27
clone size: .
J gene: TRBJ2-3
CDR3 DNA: TGTGCCACCAGGCGGGGCGCCAGCACAGATACGCAGTATTTT
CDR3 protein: CATRRGASTDTQYF

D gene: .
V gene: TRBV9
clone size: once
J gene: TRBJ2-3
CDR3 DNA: TGTGCCAGCAGCGTAGTGGCTTCTCATACGCAGTATTTT
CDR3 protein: CASSVVASHTQYF

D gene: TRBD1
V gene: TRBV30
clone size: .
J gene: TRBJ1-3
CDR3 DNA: TGTGCCTGGAGCGCCTGGGGCGGGACAGGGATTGAAAACACCATATATTTT
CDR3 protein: CAWSAWGGTGIENTIYF

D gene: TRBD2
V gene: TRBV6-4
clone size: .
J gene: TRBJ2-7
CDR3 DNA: TGTGCCAGCAGTGACTCAGCCTGGCTAGCGGGAGGCCACTCCTACGAGCAGTACTTC
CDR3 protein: CASSDSAWLAGGHSYEQYF

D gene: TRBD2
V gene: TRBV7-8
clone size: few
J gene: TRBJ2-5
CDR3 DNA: TGTGCCAGCAGCTTATTCGAGGGTTTAGCGGGACCGATATTCCAGGAAGAGACCCAGTACTTC
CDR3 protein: CASSLFEGLAGPIFQEETQYF

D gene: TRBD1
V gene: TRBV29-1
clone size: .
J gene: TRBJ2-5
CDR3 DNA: TGCAGCGTTGAGTCCCCAGGGGGCCAAGAGACCCAGTACTTC
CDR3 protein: CSVESPGGQETQYF

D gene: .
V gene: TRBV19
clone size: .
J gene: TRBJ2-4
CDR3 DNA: TGTGCCAGTAGTATCCAGGGGCAGATAAACATTCAGTACTTC
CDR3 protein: CASSIQGQINIQYF

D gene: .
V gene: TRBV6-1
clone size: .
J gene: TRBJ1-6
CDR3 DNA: TGTGCCAGTGCACTGATTAATTCACCCCTCCACTTT
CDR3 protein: CASALINSPLHF

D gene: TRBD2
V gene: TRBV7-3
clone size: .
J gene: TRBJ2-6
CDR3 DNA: TGTGCCAGCAGCTACTCCGGGACTAGCGGGCTCTCTGGGGCCAACGTCCTGACTTTC
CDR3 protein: CASSYSGTSGLSGANVLTF

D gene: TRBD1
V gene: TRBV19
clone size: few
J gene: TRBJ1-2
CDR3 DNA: TGTGCCAGTAAGCCGGGACAGGGAGTCTATGGCTACACCTTC
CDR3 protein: CASKPGQGVYGYTF